This entry describes one TCR beta chain. Its antigen is still unknown. Some clones are missing from TCRdb's copy, which holds only in-frame ones; the method was immunoSEQ multiplex PCR. Of 4,500 to 5,000 clones in the sample, 90% to 95% are singletons; the top ten hold 6.3%. The data were taken from a study of T cell clonotyping in hematopoietic cell transplantation. Study conclusions and caveats: Recipient TCR diversity dropped after transplant; expanded clonotypes rose from day 30 to 180.

From germline, CDR1 is SGHNT and CDR2 YYREEE (reference sequence). CDR3 length equals 15 residues. Trimming stripped 3 bases from V and 0 bases from J, with 7 bases between. The chain links TRBV5-4 to TRBJ2-6; the D gene is possibly TRBD2 (5 bases). The receptor's source is a male patient aged 55 to 69 who had an allogeneic stem cell transplant from a related donor, so the T cells may come from the graft donor. Some clones in this sample may be carry-over from other donors' samples. Sequenced material: PBMCs, taken 180 days after allogeneic stem cell transplant. CDR3 amino acids: CASSSRGSGANVLTF. Here the CDR3 DNA reads TGTGCCAGCAGCTCCCGGGGCTCTGGGGCCAACGTCCTGACTTTC. The complete variable domain, with remaining parts taken from reference TRBV5-4 and TRBJ2-6, reads ETGVTQSPTHLIKTRGQQVTLRCSSQSGHNTVSWYQQALGQGPQFIFQYYREEENGRGNFPPRFSGLQFPNYSSELNVNALELDDSALYLCASSSRGSGANVLTFGAGSRLTVL.